These T cell receptor beta chains were read from a single sample in a study of PD-1 blockade in classical Hodgkin lymphoma. TCRdb keeps only in-frame clones here, not all; method: immunoSEQ multiplex PCR. Among about 92,000 clones, 83% were seen once, and the ten largest hold 15% to 20%. This sample comprised peripheral blood mononuclear cells (PBMCs), obtained before the fourth cycle of nivolumab. These receptors originate from a human donor with classical Hodgkin lymphoma. Both conserved end residues are part of each CDR3. A D gene is named only where the DNA matches it firmly. Part of the rows lack a size; the others show once, few, many or a class for expanded clones.

V,size,D,J,CDR3,DNA
TRBV7-9,.,.,TRBJ1-1,CASSSTDRQNTEAFF,TGTGCCAGCAGTTCTACGGACAGACAAAACACTGAAGCTTTCTTT
TRBV5-6,.,.,TRBJ1-1,CASSWATVGAEAFF,TGTGCCAGCAGCTGGGCGACTGTCGGGGCTGAAGCTTTCTTT
TRBV5-1,.,TRBD2,TRBJ2-1,CASGSGSSSEQFF,TGCGCCAGCGGGAGCGGGAGTTCTAGTGAGCAGTTCTTC
TRBV18,.,.,TRBJ2-7,CASSPRDSSYEQYF,TGTGCCAGCTCACCACGAGACAGTTCCTACGAGCAGTACTTC
TRBV5-1,.,.,TRBJ1-2,CASSPQGILDYGYTF,TGCGCCAGCAGCCCCCAGGGTATTCTAGACTATGGCTACACCTTC
TRBV9,medium-sized,TRBD1,TRBJ2-1,CASSGTGINEQFF,TGTGCCAGCAGCGGGACAGGGATCAATGAGCAGTTCTTC
TRBV27,once,.,TRBJ2-7,CASSSGTTVSYEQYF,TGTGCCAGCAGCTCCGGGACAACCGTCTCCTACGAGCAGTACTTC
TRBV15,.,.,TRBJ2-5,CATSRGKGAQETQYF,TGTGCCACCAGCAGAGGCAAGGGAGCCCAAGAGACCCAGTACTTC
TRBV7-6,.,.,TRBJ2-3,CASSNALAPQYF,TGTGCCAGCAGCAACGCGCTGGCACCGCAGTATTTT
TRBV10-3,.,.,TRBJ2-7,CAISDPLYEQYF,TGTGCCATCAGTGACCCCCTTTACGAGCAGTACTTC
TRBV5-1,.,.,TRBJ2-1,CASSPGGASSYNEQFF,TGCGCCAGCAGCCCGGGCGGGGCGAGCTCCTACAATGAGCAGTTCTTC
TRBV4-1,.,.,TRBJ1-2,CASSQEVGYGYTF,TGCGCCAGCAGCCAAGAGGTGGGCTATGGCTACACCTTC
TRBV6-5,.,TRBD1,TRBJ2-7,CASTRQGTYEQYF,TGTGCCAGCACGCGACAGGGTACGTACGAGCAGTACTTC
TRBV19,.,TRBD1,TRBJ2-2,CATNDRGAEAGELFF,TGTGCCACAAACGACAGGGGCGCGGAGGCCGGGGAGCTGTTTTTT
TRBV29-1,.,TRBD1,TRBJ1-2,CSVHRGDYGYTF,TGCAGCGTGCACAGGGGTGACTATGGCTACACCTTC
TRBV2,few,TRBD1,TRBJ1-5,CASSVGRGPLQPQHF,TGTGCCAGCAGTGTCGGCAGGGGGCCTTTGCAGCCCCAGCATTTT
TRBV6-5,.,.,TRBJ2-7,CASSRGWVSYEQYF,TGTGCCAGCAGCCGCGGGTGGGTCAGTTACGAGCAGTACTTC
TRBV5-6,.,.,TRBJ2-5,CASSRRTAQETQYF,TGTGCCAGCAGCCGGAGGACAGCTCAAGAGACCCAGTACTTC
TRBV7-6,.,.,TRBJ1-3,CASSPIPRGGFSGNTIYF,TGTGCCAGCAGCCCAATCCCCAGGGGAGGGTTCTCTGGAAACACCATATATTTT
TRBV25-1,.,.,TRBJ2-5,CASRGAHRTQYF,TGTGCCAGCAGGGGGGCGCATAGAACCCAGTACTTC
TRBV6-5,.,TRBD2,TRBJ2-3,CASSLAGGPVDTQYF,TGTGCCAGCAGTCTAGCGGGAGGGCCAGTAGATACGCAGTATTTT
TRBV5-1,.,.,TRBJ2-7,CASSTDSFVRGEQYF,TGCGCCAGCAGCACCGACTCCTTCGTTAGGGGCGAGCAGTACTTC
TRBV7-6,few,.,TRBJ1-5,CASSTDSNQPQHF,TGTGCCAGCAGCACAGACAGCAATCAGCCCCAGCATTTT
TRBV28,.,.,TRBJ1-5,CASRSGGTSNQPQHF,TGTGCCAGCAGAAGCGGTGGTACCAGCAATCAGCCCCAGCATTTT
TRBV19,few,.,TRBJ2-2,CASSFPTVPPGELFF,TGTGCCAGTAGTTTCCCCACTGTCCCTCCAGGGGAGCTGTTTTTT
TRBV18,.,TRBD1,TRBJ2-7,CASSRTGGSTFSYEQYF,TGTGCCAGCTCTCGGACAGGGGGCTCCACCTTCTCCTACGAGCAGTACTTC
TRBV2,.,.,TRBJ1-5,CASSAAYNQPQHF,TGTGCCAGCAGCGCGGCCTACAATCAGCCCCAGCATTTT
TRBV4-3,.,TRBD1,TRBJ2-7,CASSQVGGQGPYEQYF,TGCGCCAGCAGCCAAGTCGGGGGACAGGGACCCTACGAGCAGTACTTC
TRBV6-6,.,TRBD1,TRBJ1-2,CASRGQFRYTF,TGTGCCAGCAGGGGACAGTTTCGCTACACCTTC
TRBV29-1,.,.,TRBJ2-5,CSVGQTQETQYF,TGCAGCGTTGGGCAGACTCAAGAGACCCAGTACTTC
TRBV7-9,few,.,TRBJ1-2,CASSLGPAGYTF,TGTGCCAGCAGCTTGGGGCCGGCAGGCTACACCTTC
TRBV6-5,.,.,TRBJ1-1,CASSSSQANTEAFF,TGTGCCAGCAGTTCCAGTCAGGCTAACACTGAAGCTTTCTTT
TRBV11-2,.,TRBD2,TRBJ2-7,CASSYEAGGGEQYF,TGTGCCAGCAGTTACGAAGCGGGAGGGGGCGAGCAGTACTTC
TRBV7-2,.,TRBD2,TRBJ2-7,CASRLTSGPSYEQYF,TGTGCCAGCAGATTGACTAGCGGGCCCTCCTACGAGCAGTACTTC
TRBV18,.,.,TRBJ1-2,CASSPRGDYGYTF,TGTGCCAGCTCACCACGGGGGGACTATGGCTACACCTTC
TRBV5-6,.,.,TRBJ2-3,CASSLEADTQYF,TGTGCCAGCAGCTTGGAGGCGGATACGCAGTATTTT
TRBV5-1,.,.,TRBJ2-2,CASSLAAGGGELFF,TGCGCCAGCAGCTTGGCAGCTGGTGGCGGGGAGCTGTTTTTT
TRBV6-5,.,.,TRBJ2-1,CASSYSPASSYNEQFF,TGTGCCAGCAGTTACTCCCCCGCGAGCTCCTACAATGAGCAGTTCTTC
TRBV9,.,TRBD1,TRBJ2-1,CASSVTGSGNEQFF,TGTGCCAGCAGCGTGACAGGGTCGGGCAATGAGCAGTTCTTC
TRBV6-5,once,TRBD1,TRBJ1-1,CASSPGTGRTEAFF,TGTGCCAGCAGTCCCGGGACAGGGAGGACTGAAGCTTTCTTT
TRBV15,.,.,TRBJ2-5,CATSTRSEGETQYF,TGTGCCACCAGCACCCGGAGCGAGGGAGAGACCCAGTACTTC
TRBV11-1,few,TRBD1,TRBJ1-1,CASSYPGQGASEAFF,TGTGCCAGCAGTTATCCGGGACAGGGGGCGAGTGAAGCTTTCTTT
TRBV11-2,.,TRBD1,TRBJ2-7,CASSWDRGAYEQYF,TGTGCCAGCAGCTGGGACAGGGGGGCGTACGAGCAGTACTTC
TRBV28,.,.,TRBJ2-7,CASSLILEGTGNEQYF,TGTGCCAGCAGTTTGATCCTAGAGGGGACCGGTAACGAGCAGTACTTC
TRBV10-3,.,TRBD1,TRBJ2-2,CAISRQGVNTGELFF,TGTGCCATCAGCCGACAGGGGGTGAACACCGGGGAGCTGTTTTTT
TRBV11-1,.,.,TRBJ2-3,CASSRTESTDTQYF,TGTGCCAGCAGTCGGACAGAGAGCACAGATACGCAGTATTTT
TRBV10-2,.,TRBD1,TRBJ2-7,CASSDGRGLYEQYF,TGCGCCAGCAGTGATGGCAGGGGGCTTTACGAGCAGTACTTC
TRBV4-1,.,.,TRBJ1-1,CASSQVRGSGNTEAFF,TGCGCCAGCAGCCAAGTAAGGGGGAGTGGGAACACTGAAGCTTTCTTT
TRBV15,few,.,TRBJ1-2,CATEGGTPSNYGYTF,TGTGCCACCGAGGGGGGGACACCGTCTAACTATGGCTACACCTTC
TRBV2,.,TRBD1,TRBJ2-7,CASEEGAPIQQYF,TGTGCCAGCGAAGAGGGGGCACCTATTCAGCAGTACTTC
TRBV5-1,.,.,TRBJ2-2,CASSNDPNPGELFF,TGCGCCAGCAGCAACGACCCGAACCCCGGGGAGCTGTTTTTT
TRBV7-3,.,.,TRBJ1-1,CASSLGMAEAFF,TGTGCCAGCAGCTTAGGTATGGCGGAAGCTTTCTTT